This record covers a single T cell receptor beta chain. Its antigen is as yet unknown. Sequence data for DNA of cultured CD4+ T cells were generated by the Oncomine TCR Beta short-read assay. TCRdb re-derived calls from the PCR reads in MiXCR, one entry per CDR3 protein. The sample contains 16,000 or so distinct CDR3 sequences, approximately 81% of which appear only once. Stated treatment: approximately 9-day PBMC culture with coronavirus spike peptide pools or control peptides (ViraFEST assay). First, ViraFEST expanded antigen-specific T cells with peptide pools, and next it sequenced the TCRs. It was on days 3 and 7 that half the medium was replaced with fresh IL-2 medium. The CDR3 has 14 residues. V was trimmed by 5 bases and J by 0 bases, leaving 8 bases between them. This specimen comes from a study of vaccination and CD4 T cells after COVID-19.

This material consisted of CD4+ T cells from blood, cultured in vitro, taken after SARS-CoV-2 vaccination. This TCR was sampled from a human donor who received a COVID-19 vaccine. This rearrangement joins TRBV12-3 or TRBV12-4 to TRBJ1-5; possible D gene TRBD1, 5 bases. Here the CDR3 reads CASSVDNSNQPQHF. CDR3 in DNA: TGTGCCAGCAGTGTGGACAATAGCAATCAGCCCCAGCATTTT.